This T cell receptor beta chain was sequenced for a study of shared clonotypes between healthy human individuals (dated by TCRdb to 2019 to 2021). For the wider study: A few men and a couple of women, aged 18 to 49 years, made up the cohort. For each donor, three plates each were used for CD4 naive and CD4 memory, two plates were used for CD8 naive, and one plate was used for CD8 memory. Per donor, leukapheresis produced somewhere between about 0.8 and 9.5 billion PBMCs. To estimate repertoire size and how much clonotypes are shared between individuals, the study performed deep sequencing of blood TCR repertoires from a handful of healthy adults. Different laboratories and diverse techniques were used to prepare libraries and sequence TCR repertoires, to increase sequencing depth and limit assay-specific biases.

The donors were healthy, HIV-negative adults who had no recently reported acute infections or vaccinations. All donors were Caucasian adults living in Nashville, Tennessee, USA. CD4+ T cells were enriched by magnetic negative selection, after which naive cells were positively selected on CD45RA and the negative fraction was taken as the memory subset. After blood collection by leukapheresis, PBMCs were isolated using Ficoll-Histopaque density gradient centrifugation and then cryopreserved in the vapor phase of liquid nitrogen. Purity and quantity of every magnetically sorted T cell population were checked by analytical flow cytometry. Genomic DNA was isolated from each sorted fraction and quantified by UV absorbance on a Nanodrop 2000c. CDR1 and CDR2, looked up from the germline V gene, are SGDLS and YYNGEE. The V end loses 0 bases and the J end loses 6 bases, and a stretch of 7 bases separates them. The CDR3, from cysteine to phenylalanine, totals 13 residues. The sequence is cut down to CDR3 DNA, 39 bases in frame from base 1.

TCR CDR3 regions were amplified from genomic DNA by multiplex PCR using the deep immunoSEQ assay. For each cell subset, the extracted genomic DNA was distributed evenly across all wells of several immunoSEQ 96-well plates, and each plate served as one replicate. For sorted subsets, 150 to 250 ng genomic DNA, equal to 30,000 or so T cell genomes, was loaded into each replicate PCR. Purified libraries were measured with a Qubit 3.0 fluorometer, size-checked on a Bioanalyzer 2100, and measured again with the KAPA Library Quantification kit. Each immunoSEQ 96-well plate was sequenced on its own single-read 150-cycle Illumina NextSeq 550 flow cell. Turning to the authors' computational methods: Because the immunoSEQ output included only junctional sequences and no quality scores, the filtering could not be the same as the filtering used for full-length reads. Sequences were annotated with PyIR, a Python wrapper for IgBLAST v1.9, and V/J genes and CDR3 were assigned using IMGT germline references. Reads with weak V/J assignments (E-value above 1e-6), missing CDR3, stop codons, out-of-frame junctions, or ambiguous translated residues were removed. V3J clonotypes were defined as sequences sharing the same inferred V gene, J gene, and CDR3 amino acid sequence. Percentage overlap between repertoires was calculated by dividing the number of shared unique clonotypes by the size of the smaller repertoire. Richness of each repertoire was evaluated using RTK rarefaction, the Chao1 estimator, and Recon v2.1 estimates of unobserved clonotypes. Generation probabilities were computed with OLGA for all TCRbeta clonotypes obtained by the gDNA method from several donors. The immuneACCESS repertoire file appears here via TCRdb, limited to in-frame rearrangements. These files lack a portion of the clones; in checked studies, under half of the deficit traces to unresolved V genes, and the cause of the others is not known. V and J calls and clone size are as listed in that table; D and trimming were resolved from the DNA. Across this sample there are some 1,100,000 clones, with around three quarters seen only once. 0.5% to 0.6% of the sample lies in the top ten.

Of note for this clone: This clone's antigen is unknown. Qualities for individual bases were not recorded, and no much larger clone is one base off. Other DNA sequences in this sample translate to the same CDR3.

Findings and caveats that apply to the study as a whole: Compared with non-shared clonotypes, clonotypes shared by all four sorted-subset donors had higher generation probabilities. Estimated clonotype richness was generally larger for naive than for memory subsets. Because the study included a small number of donors, the genetic and exposure-history diversity represented was limited. Across several donors, approximately 5% of naive CD4, approximately 3.5% of naive CD8, 2% to 2.5% of memory CD4, and about 0.4% of memory CD8 clonotypes were shared. Sampling was restricted to blood, and TCR repertoires in tissue are likely to differ from TCR repertoires in blood. Based on pairwise subsampling, the degree of clonotype sharing among donors was expected to be affected by sequencing depth. Rarefaction of sorted-subset datasets indicated incomplete sequencing despite the large sequencing depth.

The clonotype comes from a man aged 18 to 35 in good health. Some clones in this sample may be carry-over from other donors' samples. The sample taken for sequencing was memory CD4+ T cells from PBMCs. According to the study, the label for this sample's cell subset or site signals: CD45RA-negative fraction. Recombination connected TRBV9 to TRBJ2-1; no confident D gene assignment can be made. For the CDR3, the sequence is CASSVGPRNEQFF. The nucleotide sequence reads TGTGCCAGCAGCGTAGGACCTCGCAATGAGCAGTTCTTC.